This T cell receptor beta chain appears in the sequencing data of a study of OX40 agonist ivuxolimab in advanced cancers. At the level of the whole study: Ivuxolimab was an agonistic, fully human IgG2 monoclonal antibody directed against OX40 (CD134), a costimulatory receptor. Intravenous ivuxolimab was administered to patients every 2 weeks at six dose levels: 0.01, 0.1, 0.3, 1.5, 3 and 10 mg/kg. Of the approximately 54 patients in dose escalation, 19 had hepatocellular carcinoma, approximately 15 had melanoma, 9 had renal cell carcinoma and 9 had head and neck cancer. The dose-escalation cohort was around 83% male with a mean age of about 54 years, ranging from roughly 20 to 85. Prior anti-PD-1, anti-PD-L1 or anti-CTLA-4 therapy was permitted, and 40% to 50% of dose-escalation patients had received checkpoint inhibitors. Partial responses occurred in three dose-escalation patients: two with cutaneous melanoma and one with hepatocellular carcinoma. Peripheral TCRbeta sequencing aimed to test whether ivuxolimab altered TCR sequence diversity and caused clonal T-cell expansion. The paper reports the monotherapy dose-escalation portion (N of about 47 patients) of the phase I ivuxolimab trial.

Broader findings and caveats from the paper: After ivuxolimab, expanded clones were on average more numerous among CD8+ T cells than among CD4+ T cells. The antigen specificity of the clonally expanded peripheral T cells was not determined. Low levels of normalized T-cell clonal expansion were also seen in some patients who did not respond. In partial responders in the 0.1-3.0 mg/kg groups, normalized peripheral clonal expansion was found to be among the lowest, especially among CD8+ T cells. Clonal expansion of both CD4+ and CD8+ blood T cells was observed from baseline to week 6 at doses 0.1 to 3.0 mg/kg.

To note about this clone: Its antigen specificity is not known. Base qualities were left out, and no much larger clone turns up one base away.

Patients with autoimmune disease history or receiving systemic immunosuppression were excluded from the trial. In every dose cohort, peripheral blood was drawn for TCR sequencing at baseline, cycle 4 day 1, and cycle 7 day 1. The samples were drawn from a first-in-human, open-label, multicenter phase I dose-escalation trial of ivuxolimab. Adults with locally advanced or metastatic melanoma, renal cell carcinoma, hepatocellular carcinoma or head and neck squamous cell carcinoma were enrolled in the trial. CD4+ and CD8+ T cells were sorted separately from peripheral blood before TCR sequencing. Genomic DNA was isolated from the sorted cells so that the TCRbeta CDR3 region could be sequenced. TCRbeta CDR3 regions were sequenced using the immunoSEQ Assay. As stored in TCRdb, this immuneACCESS dataset retains in-frame rearrangements with V and J assigned. A fraction of the clones does not appear; measured against another copy, unresolved V genes explain less than half of the discrepancy, and the remainder lacks a known reason. This sample has over 60,000 clones in its table, and around 90% of those were observed once. The ten largest make up roughly 2% of the sample.

The source material was CD4+ or CD8+ T cells sorted from blood, sampled in a trial of the OX40 agonist ivuxolimab. This sequence originates from an adult with an advanced solid tumor such as melanoma, head and neck, liver or kidney cancer.

In nucleotide form, the sequence is TGTGCCAGCAGCTTTAGGCATCTGGGGGGCGCTGGGGACACTGAAGCTTTCTTT. Its translation reads: CASSFRHLGGAGDTEAFF. The receptor chain draws on TRBV11-1 and TRBJ1-1, and possibly TRBD1, on 6 matching bases. CDR1 and CDR2 are read off the germline V gene (reference sequence) as SGHAT and FQDESV. There are 18 amino acids in the CDR3, from cysteine to phenylalanine inclusive. Left in the record is the CDR3 DNA by itself, 54 bases read in frame from the first base. Trimming removed 3 bases from V and 3 bases from J, leaving 23 bases between the germline ends.